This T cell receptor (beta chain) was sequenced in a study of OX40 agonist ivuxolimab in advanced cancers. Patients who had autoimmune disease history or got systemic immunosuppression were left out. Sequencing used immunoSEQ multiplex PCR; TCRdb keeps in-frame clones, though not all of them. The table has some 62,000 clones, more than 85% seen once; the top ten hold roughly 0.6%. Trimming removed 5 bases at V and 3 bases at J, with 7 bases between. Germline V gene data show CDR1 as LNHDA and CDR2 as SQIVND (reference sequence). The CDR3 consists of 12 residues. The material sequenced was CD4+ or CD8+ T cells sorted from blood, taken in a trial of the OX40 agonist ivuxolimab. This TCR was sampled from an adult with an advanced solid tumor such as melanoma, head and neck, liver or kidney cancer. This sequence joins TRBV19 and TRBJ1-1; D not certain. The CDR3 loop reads CASSPQYTEAFF. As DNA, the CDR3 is TGTGCCAGTAGTCCCCAGTACACTGAAGCTTTCTTT.